This TCR beta chain stems from a study of T cell responses to AZD1222 COVID-19 vaccine. In its sample, this clone was seen a few times. The V gene's germline CDR1 is MNHNY and CDR2 SVGAGI (reference sequence). V shed 4 bases, J shed 5 bases, and the junction held 8 bases outside the gene matches. The CDR3 spans 15 residues. The table came from immunoSEQ multiplex PCR; TCRdb's copy has only in-frame clones and leaves some out. The data hold about 170,000 clones, with around 90% observed a single time. The chain employs TRBV6-6 and TRBJ2-7; 10 bases match TRBD2. This TCR derives from an adult in good health. Sequencing used peripheral blood, obtained on day 0 of AZD1222 vaccination. CDR3 region: CASSSPAGGPHEQYF. The CDR3 DNA is TGTGCCAGCAGTTCCCCAGCGGGAGGGCCTCACGAGCAGTACTTC.